Listed here is a single T cell receptor (beta chain). Its antigen is not identified. At one end the junction does not follow the germline gene, possibly because of a read error. Produced via immunoSEQ multiplex PCR; TCRdb's table is partial and in-frame only. The sample includes 57,000 or so clones, 91% of them seen just once. The sample comes from a study of cytomegalovirus exposure and HLA in healthy donors. General study points: Some public TCRs appeared in many individuals, while most sequences were rare. Cytomegalovirus-associated status was assigned to roughly 160 TCR beta chains. Under in vitro conditions, three CMV-associated chains were confirmed as specific for CMV antigens.

The CDR3 contains 15 residues. Germline CDR1 SGHNT, CDR2 YYREEE (reference sequence). Input material: PBMCs. The source is a woman in her 30s in good health and CMV-seronegative. The V gene is TRBV5-4, the J gene TRBJ2-3, with 7 bases that match TRBD2. CDR3 nucleotides: TGTGCCAGCAGCTTGGCCGGCGGGAGCACCGATACGCAGTATTTT. It encodes CASSLAGGSTDTQYF.